The 18 T cell receptor beta chains given below trace back to one sample, sequenced in a study of metastatic and nonmetastatic thyroid tumors. TCRdb used MiXCR to call clones anew from the PCR reads. This sample yields under 25,000 clones, of which under 35% are seen a single time; 6% to 7% belongs to the top ten. Thyroid surgery was performed in patients who had received no treatment beforehand. Sequenced: blood. These receptors were collected from a female donor with papillary thyroid cancer or a benign thyroid nodule (not recorded which). Some clones in this sample may be carry-over from other donors' samples.

This clone is medium-sized in the sample. The chain has TRBV12-3 or TRBV12-4 and TRBJ2-1; 11 bases fit TRBD2. The CDR3 consists of 15 residues. The V segment lost 7 bases and the J segment 6 bases; nucleotides outside the gene matches: 8. The CDR3 spells CASTAQTSGINEQFF. CDR3 nucleotide sequence: TGTGCCAGCACCGCCCAGACTAGCGGGATCAATGAGCAGTTCTTC.

This clone has ten or more counts. CDR3: CSASPLAGGITDTQYF. As DNA, the CDR3 is TGCAGTGCTAGCCCTCTAGCGGGAGGGATCACAGATACGCAGTATTTT. The chain combines TRBV20-1 with TRBJ2-3, with 12 bases matching TRBD2. This CDR3 has 16 amino acids. Germline V gives CDR1 DFQATT, CDR2 SNEGSKA (reference sequence). Unmatched junction bases numbered 6, after V lost 3 bases and J lost 2 bases.

Details on this clone: One end of the junction is discordant with germline, which a read error may explain. This same CDR3 is encoded by further DNA sequences in the sample. This sequence joins TRBV20-1 and TRBJ2-7; D is perhaps TRBD2 (6 bases). The CDR3 is made up of 15 amino acids. Germline V gene lookup returns CDR1 DFQATT and CDR2 SNEGSKA (reference sequence). Here the CDR3 DNA reads TGCAGTGCTAGAGGGGACGGGGGTGAGTCATACGAGCAGTGCTTC. Protein: CSARGDGGESYEQCF.

The chain is built from TRBV7-9 and TRBJ1-1; D not resolved. With 5 bases removed from V and 4 bases from J, the gap between germline ends came to 14 bases. CDR3 size: 14 residues. CDR1 is SEHNR and CDR2 is FQNEAQ in the germline V gene (reference sequence). The CDR3 DNA sequence: TGTGCCAGCAGCCACCTAGTGGGTTCCACTGAAGCTTTCTTT. Translated: CASSHLVGSTEAFF. Full variable domain (rest looked up from reference TRBV7-9 and TRBJ1-1): DTGVSQNPRHKITKRGQNVTFRCDPISEHNRLYWYRQTLGQGPEFLTYFQNEAQLEKSRLLSDRFSAERPKGSFSTLEIQRTEQGDSAMYLCASSHLVGSTEAFFGQGTRLTVV.

The gene calls are TRBV5-6 and TRBJ2-5; D remains ambiguous. The V gene lost 3 bases and the J gene lost 5 bases, with 5 bases spanning the gap. Germline loops: CDR1 SGHDT, CDR2 YYEEEE. This CDR3 is 11 amino acids long. The CDR3 DNA reads TGTGCCAGCAGCTGGTTGGAGACCCAGTACTTC. Its translation: CASSWLETQYF.

This clone has at least ten counts. The genes are TRBV6-8 and TRBJ2-7; D possibly corresponds to TRBD2 (7 bases). V shed 6 bases and J shed 6 bases, with 27 bases lying between them. CDR3 length equals 17 residues. Germline values: CDR1 MNHGY, CDR2 SAAAGT. The CDR3 reads CASRGGGAGTFSLEQYF. DNA for the CDR3: TGTGCCAGCAGGGGGGGGGGGGCCGGGACTTTCTCCCTCGAGCAGTACTTC.

The V and J genes are TRBV20-1 and TRBJ2-7, with 14 bases that match TRBD2. The V gene end was trimmed by 5 bases and the J gene end by 6 bases; junction bases not matched to a gene: 12. The CDR3 spans 16 residues. Germline V lookup: CDR1 DFQATT, CDR2 SNEGSKA (reference sequence). This chain's CDR3 is CSAEAGLAGVRGEQYF. DNA of the CDR3: TGCAGTGCTGAGGCGGGACTAGCGGGAGTAAGGGGCGAGCAGTACTTC.

This clone was picked up a small number of times. The rearrangement joins TRBV6-1 to TRBJ1-2; D not certain. CDR1 is MNHNS and CDR2 is SASEGT in the germline V gene. CDR3 size: 14 residues. V lost 6 bases, J lost 4 bases, and 15 bases lay in between. CDR3 amino acids: CASRLAAKAYGYTF. As DNA, the CDR3 is TGTGCCAGCAGGCTAGCGGCCAAGGCCTATGGCTACACCTTC.

This clone was seen repeatedly, ten times or more. The genes are TRBV4-2 and TRBJ1-4; unclear D gene. This CDR3 comprises 17 residues. The ends were cut back, 4 bases at V and 0 bases at J, with 15 bases in the middle. CDR1 is LGHNA and CDR2 is YNFKEQ in the germline V gene. CDR3 residues: CASSPPPPRATNEKLFF. The DNA of the CDR3 is TGTGCCAGCAGCCCCCCCCCCCCCCGTGCAACTAATGAAAAACTGTTTTTT.

This chain joins TRBV20-1 and TRBJ1-1; 8 positions match TRBD1. The CDR3 is 15 residues long. Germline V CDR1 and CDR2: DFQATT, SNEGSKA (reference sequence). Germline trimming cut 0 bases from V and 9 bases from J; bases unmatched to any gene: 12. The DNA for the CDR3 is TGCAGTGCTAGAGATGAGATAACAGGGGGAGTGAAAGCTTTCTTT. Translated, it gives CSARDEITGGVKAFF.

This clone has a count of ten or more. This could be a read error, since a much larger clone is one nucleotide away. V usage is TRBV30 and J usage is TRBJ2-7; the D is unclear. CDR1 GTSNPN and CDR2 SVGIG come from the germline V gene (reference sequence). The CDR3 consists of 13 residues. CDR3 protein: CAWSGGKSYEQCF. Written as DNA, the CDR3 is TGTGCCTGGAGTGGAGGCAAAAGCTACGAGCAGTGCTTC.

J is TRBJ1-5 and V is TRBV7-9, with 7 bases identical to TRBD1. The J segment lost 9 bases and the V segment lost 5 bases, leaving 7 bases of the junction unmatched. Germline values: CDR1 SEHNR, CDR2 FQNEAQ (reference sequence). The CDR3 runs to 13 residues. In DNA, the CDR3 is TGTGCCAGCAGCAGGGACAGCCTACGGCCCCAGCATTTT. Protein: CASSRDSLRPQHF. Together with reference TRBV7-9 and TRBJ1-5, the CDR3 gives the full variable domain: DTGVSQNPRHKITKRGQNVTFRCDPISEHNRLYWYRQTLGQGPEFLTYFQNEAQLEKSRLLSDRFSAERPKGSFSTLEIQRTEQGDSAMYLCASSRDSLRPQHFGDGTRLSIL.

This clone appeared a single time. A junction boundary mismatches the germline segment, possibly from a read error. V and J are TRBV7-7 and TRBJ2-2; a weak D match, TRBD2 (5 bases). Germline V gene data show CDR1 as SSHAT and CDR2 as FNYEAQ (reference sequence). This CDR3 is built from 16 residues. This chain's CDR3 is CASTFRWREGTGELFF. CDR3 bases: TGTGCTAGCACCTTCAGGTGGCGCGAGGGCACCGGTGAGCTGTTTTTT. Supplemented by reference TRBV7-7 and TRBJ2-2, the full variable domain reads GAGVSQSPRYKVTKRGQDVTLRCDPISSHATLYWYQQALGQGPEFLTYFNYEAQPDKSGLPSDRFSAERPEGSISTLTIQRTEQRDSAMYRCASTFRWREGTGELFFGEGSRLTVL.

This sequence joins TRBV28 and TRBJ2-5, with no clear D. CDR3 length: 14 amino acids. Germline CDR1 and CDR2: MDHEN and SYDVKM. The V end lost 5 bases, the J end lost 1 base, and 11 bases lay between the germline ends. Here the CDR3 reads CASSEWVIQETQYF. CDR3 in DNA: TGTGCCAGCAGTGAGTGGGTCATCCAAGAGACCCAGTACTTC.

This clone came up many times. This chain uses TRBV28 with TRBJ2-2, with D possibly TRBD2 on 6 matching bases. Germline values: CDR1 MDHEN, CDR2 SYDVKM. This CDR3 has 17 residues. The ends were cut back, 8 bases at V and 7 bases at J, with 26 bases in the middle. CDR3 amino acids: CASSSPRGDVGNGELFF. DNA of the CDR3: TGTGCCAGCTCTTCACCCCGCGGGGATGTGGGGAACGGGGAGCTGTTTTTT.

This clone was detected many times. The chain carries TRBV3-1 and TRBJ2-1; a weak D match, TRBD1 (7 bases). The length of the CDR3 is 16 residues. CDR1 is LGHDT and CDR2 is YNNKEL in the germline V gene (reference sequence). Trimming removed 4 bases from V and 6 bases from J, with 19 bases in between. The CDR3 protein is CASSPRTGEVSNEQFF. The CDR3 coding sequence is TGTGCCAGCAGCCCGCGCACAGGGGAGGTCAGCAATGAGCAGTTCTTC.

Regarding this clone: A junction end diverges from the germline sequence, so it may reflect a read error. This sequence joins TRBV4-1 and TRBJ2-1; D is unresolved. Germline lookup yields CDR1 MGHRA and CDR2 YSYEKL. The CDR3 has 12 residues. The DNA of the CDR3 is TGCGCCAGCAGCCAACTAGGGATCGAGCAGTCCTTC. Encoded protein: CASSQLGIEQSF.

The rearrangement joins TRBV28 to TRBJ2-7; D may be TRBD1 (5 bases). The ends were cut back, 3 bases at V and 2 bases at J, with 8 bases in the middle. Germline CDR1 and CDR2: MDHEN and SYDVKM. CDR3 length: 13 amino acids. The CDR3 DNA reads TGTGCCAGCAGTTTTGGACACCCCTACGAGCAGTACTTC. It is translated as CASSFGHPYEQYF.